The 6 T cell receptor beta chains presented below share a single source sample, sequenced in a study of spatial heterogeneity in lung cancer. Their target antigens are unknown. Regarding the study as a whole: Mutation counts in tumors were tracked by counts of expanded intratumoral alpha and beta TCRs.

TCRdb independently ran MiXCR on the 5' RACE reads; one entry per CDR3 protein. The sample consists of some 5,500 distinct CDR3 sequences, more than 9% of them appearing once. Documented time point: sample taken at primary tumor resection. Material: lung tumor tissue, obtained at surgery. The receptors derive from a female donor with early-stage non-small cell lung cancer.

This rearrangement joins TRBV7-3 to TRBJ2-3; TRBD1 matches at 9 bases. With 1 base clipped from V and 11 bases from J, the junction kept 10 bases outside the gene matches. This CDR3 is 15 amino acids long. The germline V gene has CDR1 SGHTA and CDR2 FQGTGA. The CDR3 DNA reads TGTGCCAGCAGCTTAAGGCCGGGACAGGGATTAGGGCAGTATTTT. Its protein is CASSLRPGQGLGQYF.

This clonotype qualifies as medium-sized. The V gene is TRBV20-1, the J gene TRBJ1-2; D ambiguous. Germline V gene sequence: CDR1 DFQATT, CDR2 SNEGSKA (reference sequence). This CDR3 is built from 10 residues. Trimming took 3 bases from V and 2 from J, leaving 1 base between them. The chain's CDR3 is CSASNYGYTF. The CDR3 DNA follows: TGCAGTGCTAGCAACTATGGCTACACCTTC.

This clonotype was observed a handful of times. The chain is built from TRBV4-1 and TRBJ2-5; D gene ambiguous. The V gene lost 0 bases and the J gene lost 3 bases, with 11 bases spanning the gap. The CDR3 totals 15 residues. The germline V gene encodes CDR1 MGHRA and CDR2 YSYEKL. For the CDR3, the DNA is TGCGCCAGCAGCCAAGAGGATAGAAGAGAAGAGACCCAGTACTTC. This translates into CASSQEDRREETQYF.

This clonotype is medium-sized within its sample. The chain couples TRBV27 to TRBJ2-5, with TRBD2 identical over 7 bases. J was trimmed by 8 bases and V by 4 bases; bases with no gene match: 13. Germline values: CDR1 MNHEY, CDR2 SMNVEV (reference sequence). The length of the CDR3 is 15 residues. The CDR3 sequence is CASSSARDLAATQYF. The CDR3 DNA is TGTGCCAGCAGTTCCGCCCGGGACCTAGCGGCAACCCAGTACTTC.

The sample holds many counts of this clonotype. The chain joins TRBV7-9 to TRBJ1-3, with D unresolved. V dropped 0 bases and J dropped 5 bases, with 8 bases sitting between them. CDR1 and CDR2 from the germline V gene are SEHNR and FQNEAQ (reference sequence). This CDR3 region has 14 residues. The CDR3 sequence is CASSLAGMRNTIYF. The CDR3 DNA reads TGTGCCAGCAGCTTAGCGGGGATGAGAAACACCATATATTTT. Full variable domain (outside the CDR3, taken from reference TRBV7-9 and TRBJ1-3): DTGVSQNPRHKITKRGQNVTFRCDPISEHNRLYWYRQTLGQGPEFLTYFQNEAQLEKSRLLSDRFSAERPKGSFSTLEIQRTEQGDSAMYLCASSLAGMRNTIYFGEGSWLTVV.

This clonotype is medium-sized within its sample. The chain employs TRBV6-6 and TRBJ1-1, with 7 bases aligning to TRBD1. Per germline, CDR1 MNHNY and CDR2 SVGAGI (reference sequence). The CDR3 has 16 residues. V gave up 2 bases and J gave up 1 base; unmatched junction bases: 7. The CDR3 loop is CASSYRNKGANTEAFF. The DNA of the CDR3 is TGTGCCAGCAGTTACCGGAATAAGGGGGCGAACACTGAAGCTTTCTTT.